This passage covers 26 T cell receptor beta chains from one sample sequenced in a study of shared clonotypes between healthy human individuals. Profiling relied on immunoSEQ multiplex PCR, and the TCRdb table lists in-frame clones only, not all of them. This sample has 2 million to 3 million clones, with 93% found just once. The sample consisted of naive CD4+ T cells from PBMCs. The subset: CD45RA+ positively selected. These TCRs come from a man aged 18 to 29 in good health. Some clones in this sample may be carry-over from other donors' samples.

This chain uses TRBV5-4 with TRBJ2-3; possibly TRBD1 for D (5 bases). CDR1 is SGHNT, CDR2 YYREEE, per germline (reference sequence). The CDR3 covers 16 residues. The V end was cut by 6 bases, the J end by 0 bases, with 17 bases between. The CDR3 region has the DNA TGTGCCAGCACCCGGCCTAGGGGCGGTAGCACAGATACGCAGTATTTT. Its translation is CASTRPRGGSTDTQYF.

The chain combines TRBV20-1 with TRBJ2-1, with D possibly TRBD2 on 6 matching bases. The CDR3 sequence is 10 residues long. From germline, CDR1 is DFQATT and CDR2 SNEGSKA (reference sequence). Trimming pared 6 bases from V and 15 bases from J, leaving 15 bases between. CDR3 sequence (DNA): TGCAGTGCCCGCCGGGGGATCCGGTTCTTC. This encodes CSARRGIRFF.

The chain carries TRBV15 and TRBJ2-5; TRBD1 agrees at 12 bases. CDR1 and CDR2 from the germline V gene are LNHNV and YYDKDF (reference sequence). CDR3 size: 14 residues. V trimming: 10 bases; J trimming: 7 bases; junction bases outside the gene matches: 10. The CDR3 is CAIQGTGGGRTQYF. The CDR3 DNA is TGTGCCATTCAAGGGACAGGGGGCGGGCGGACCCAGTACTTC.

Here the CDR3 reads CASRNTGTLGKLFF. CDR3 DNA sequence: TGTGCCAGCAGGAATACAGGTACACTCGGAAAACTGTTTTTT. The genes are TRBV6-5 and TRBJ1-4, with a weak D call TRBD1 (5 bases). Germline V gene sequence: CDR1 MNHEY, CDR2 SVGAGI. Trimming removed 6 bases from V and 10 bases from J, with 18 bases in between. There are 14 residues in the CDR3.

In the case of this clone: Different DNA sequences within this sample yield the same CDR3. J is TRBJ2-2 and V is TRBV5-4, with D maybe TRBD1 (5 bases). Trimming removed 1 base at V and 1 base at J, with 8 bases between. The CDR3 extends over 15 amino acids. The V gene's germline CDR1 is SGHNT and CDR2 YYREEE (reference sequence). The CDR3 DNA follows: TGTGCCAGCAGCTTGAGGCAGGGGAACACCGGGGAGCTGTTTTTT. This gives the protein CASSLRQGNTGELFF.

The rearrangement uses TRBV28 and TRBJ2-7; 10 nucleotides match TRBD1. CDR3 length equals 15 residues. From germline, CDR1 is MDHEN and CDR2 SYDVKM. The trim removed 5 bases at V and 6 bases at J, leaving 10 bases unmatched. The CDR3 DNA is TGTGCCAGCAGTACCCCCGGGACAGGGGACCGCGAGCAGTACTTC. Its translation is CASSTPGTGDREQYF.

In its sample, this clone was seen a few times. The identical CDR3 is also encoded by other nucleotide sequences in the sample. CDR3 sequence reads: CSARNTGELFF. The CDR3 DNA is TGCAGTGCAAGGAACACCGGGGAGCTGTTTTTT. The V gene is TRBV20-1, the J gene TRBJ2-2; D unclear. This CDR3 contains 11 residues. The V end lost 6 bases, the J end lost 1 base, and 3 bases lay between the germline ends. Germline lookup yields CDR1 DFQATT and CDR2 SNEGSKA (reference sequence).

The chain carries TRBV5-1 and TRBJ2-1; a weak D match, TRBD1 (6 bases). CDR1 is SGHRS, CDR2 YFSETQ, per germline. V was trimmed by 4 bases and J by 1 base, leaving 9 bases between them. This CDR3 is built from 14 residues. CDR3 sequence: CASSTGLSYNEQFF. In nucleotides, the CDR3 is TGCGCCAGCAGCACAGGGTTGTCCTACAATGAGCAGTTCTTC.

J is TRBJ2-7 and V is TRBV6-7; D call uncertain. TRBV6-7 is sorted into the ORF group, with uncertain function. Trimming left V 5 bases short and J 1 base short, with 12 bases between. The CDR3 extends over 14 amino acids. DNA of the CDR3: TGTGCCAGCAGTGAACTCGATAGTTCCTACGAGCAGTACTTC. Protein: CASSELDSSYEQYF.

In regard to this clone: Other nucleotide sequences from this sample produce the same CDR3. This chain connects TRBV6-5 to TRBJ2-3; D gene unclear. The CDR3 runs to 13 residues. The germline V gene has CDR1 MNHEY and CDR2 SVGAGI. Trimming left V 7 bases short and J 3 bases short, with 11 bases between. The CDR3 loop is CASTIPGTDTQYF. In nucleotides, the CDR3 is TGTGCCAGCACTATCCCCGGAACAGATACGCAGTATTTT.

CDR3 amino acids: CASSKGQDNEQYF. CDR3 nucleotide sequence: TGCGCCAGCAGCAAGGGACAGGATAACGAGCAGTACTTC. V is TRBV5-1 and J is TRBJ2-7, with 8 bases matching TRBD1. Germline loops: CDR1 SGHRS, CDR2 YFSETQ. V dropped 4 bases and J dropped 5; count of bases not matched to a gene: 5. The CDR3 covers 13 residues. The full variable domain, in which reference TRBV5-1 and TRBJ2-7 provide the parts outside the CDR3, is KAGVTQTPRYLIKTRGQQVTLSCSPISGHRSVSWYQQTPGQGLQFLFEYFSETQRNKGNFPGRFSGRQFSNSRSEMNVSTLELGDSALYLCASSKGQDNEQYFGPGTRLTVT.

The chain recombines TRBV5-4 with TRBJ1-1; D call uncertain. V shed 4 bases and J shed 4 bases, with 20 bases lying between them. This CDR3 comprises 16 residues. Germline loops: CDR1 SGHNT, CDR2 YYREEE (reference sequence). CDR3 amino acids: CASSPRTFKESTEAFF. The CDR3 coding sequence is TGTGCCAGCAGCCCCCGGACCTTTAAAGAAAGCACTGAAGCTTTCTTT.

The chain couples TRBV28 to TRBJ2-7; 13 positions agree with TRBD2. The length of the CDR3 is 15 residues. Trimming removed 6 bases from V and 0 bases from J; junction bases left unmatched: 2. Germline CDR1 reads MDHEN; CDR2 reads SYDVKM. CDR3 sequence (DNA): TGTGCCAGCAGCTGGACTAGCGGGAGCTCCTACGAGCAGTACTTC. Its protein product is CASSWTSGSSYEQYF.

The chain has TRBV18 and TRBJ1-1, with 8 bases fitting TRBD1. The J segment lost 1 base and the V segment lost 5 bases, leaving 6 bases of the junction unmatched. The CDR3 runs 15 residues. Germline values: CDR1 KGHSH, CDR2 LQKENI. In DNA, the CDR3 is TGTGCCAGCTCAGACAGGACAGGGCGGAACACTGAAGCTTTCTTT. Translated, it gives CASSDRTGRNTEAFF.

The CDR3: CASSQQGDTGELFF. DNA of the CDR3: TGTGCCAGCTCACAGCAAGGGGACACCGGGGAGCTGTTTTTT. The chain couples TRBV18 to TRBJ2-2; a possible D gene is TRBD1 (5 bases). The CDR3 contains 14 residues. Trimming removed 4 bases at V and 3 bases at J, with 9 bases between. Germline CDR1 reads KGHSH; CDR2 reads LQKENI.

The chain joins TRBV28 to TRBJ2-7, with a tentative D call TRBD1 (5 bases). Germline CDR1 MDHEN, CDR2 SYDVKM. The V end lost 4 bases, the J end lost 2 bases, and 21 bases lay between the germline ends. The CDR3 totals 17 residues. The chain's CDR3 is CASSSALSGLWPYEQYF. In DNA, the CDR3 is TGTGCCAGCAGTTCAGCCCTTTCAGGGCTTTGGCCCTACGAGCAGTACTTC.

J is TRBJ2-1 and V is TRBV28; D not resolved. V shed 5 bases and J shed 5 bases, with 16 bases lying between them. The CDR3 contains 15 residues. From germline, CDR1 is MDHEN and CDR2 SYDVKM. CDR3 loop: CASSPLPRQDNEQFF. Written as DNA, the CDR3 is TGTGCCAGCAGTCCACTCCCTCGCCAGGACAATGAGCAGTTCTTC.

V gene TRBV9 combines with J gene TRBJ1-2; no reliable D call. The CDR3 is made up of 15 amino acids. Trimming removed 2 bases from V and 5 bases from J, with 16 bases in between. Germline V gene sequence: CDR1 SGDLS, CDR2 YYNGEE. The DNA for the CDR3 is TGTGCCAGCAGCGTGGGTCCAGGCCACCGTTATGGCTACACCTTC. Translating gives CASSVGPGHRYGYTF.

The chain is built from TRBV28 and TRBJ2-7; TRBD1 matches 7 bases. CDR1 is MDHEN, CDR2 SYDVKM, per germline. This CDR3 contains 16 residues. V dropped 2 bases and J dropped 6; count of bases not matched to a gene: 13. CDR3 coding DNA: TGTGCCAGCAGTTTAGCCTACAGAGTCCAGGGGGTCGAGCAGTACTTC. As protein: CASSLAYRVQGVEQYF.

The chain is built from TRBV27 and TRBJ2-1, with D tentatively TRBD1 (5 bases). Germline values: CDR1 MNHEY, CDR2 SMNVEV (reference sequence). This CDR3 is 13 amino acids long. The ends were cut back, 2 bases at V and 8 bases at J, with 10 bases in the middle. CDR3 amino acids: CASSLKGIDEQFF. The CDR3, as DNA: TGTGCCAGCAGTTTAAAGGGGATCGATGAGCAGTTCTTC.

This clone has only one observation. The CDR3, as DNA: TGTGCCAGCAGTGTCCGGGACACAGATACGCAGTATTTT. It translates to CASSVRDTDTQYF. The rearrangement uses TRBV28 and TRBJ2-3; perhaps TRBD2 as D (5 bases). V dropped 5 bases and J dropped 2 bases, with 8 bases sitting between them. The CDR3 extends over 13 amino acids. Germline V gene data show CDR1 as MDHEN and CDR2 as SYDVKM.

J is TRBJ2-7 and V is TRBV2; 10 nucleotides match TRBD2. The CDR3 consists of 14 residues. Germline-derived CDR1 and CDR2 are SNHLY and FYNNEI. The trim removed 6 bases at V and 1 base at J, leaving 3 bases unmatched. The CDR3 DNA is TGTGCCAGCAGCTCTAGCGGGAGTTCCTACGAGCAGTACTTC. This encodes CASSSSGSSYEQYF.

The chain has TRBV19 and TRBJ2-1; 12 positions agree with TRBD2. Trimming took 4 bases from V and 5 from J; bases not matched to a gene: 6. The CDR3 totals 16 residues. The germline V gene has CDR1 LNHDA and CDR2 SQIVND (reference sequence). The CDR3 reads CASSTLAGGANNEQFF. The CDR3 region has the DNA TGTGCCAGTAGTACGCTAGCGGGAGGGGCCAACAATGAGCAGTTCTTC.

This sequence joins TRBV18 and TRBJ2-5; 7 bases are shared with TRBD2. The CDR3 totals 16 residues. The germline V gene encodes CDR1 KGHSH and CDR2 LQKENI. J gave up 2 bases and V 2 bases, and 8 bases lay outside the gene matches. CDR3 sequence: CASSPIAGPLQETQYF. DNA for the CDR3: TGTGCCAGCTCACCAATAGCGGGTCCCCTGCAAGAGACCCAGTACTTC.

CDR3 protein: CASIPRGYSEAFF. The CDR3 nucleotides are TGTGCCAGTATCCCTCGGGGTTATTCTGAAGCTTTCTTT. The chain links TRBV19 to TRBJ1-1, with D uncertain. CDR3 length equals 13 residues. Germline CDR1 is LNHDA and CDR2 is SQIVND (reference sequence). V gave up 7 bases and J gave up 6 bases, with 15 bases separating them.

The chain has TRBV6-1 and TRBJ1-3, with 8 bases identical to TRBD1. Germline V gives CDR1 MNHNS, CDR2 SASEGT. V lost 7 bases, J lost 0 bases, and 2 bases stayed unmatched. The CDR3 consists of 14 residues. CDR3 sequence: CASIRGLSGNTIYF. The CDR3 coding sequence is TGTGCCAGCATCAGGGGGCTCTCTGGAAACACCATATATTTT.